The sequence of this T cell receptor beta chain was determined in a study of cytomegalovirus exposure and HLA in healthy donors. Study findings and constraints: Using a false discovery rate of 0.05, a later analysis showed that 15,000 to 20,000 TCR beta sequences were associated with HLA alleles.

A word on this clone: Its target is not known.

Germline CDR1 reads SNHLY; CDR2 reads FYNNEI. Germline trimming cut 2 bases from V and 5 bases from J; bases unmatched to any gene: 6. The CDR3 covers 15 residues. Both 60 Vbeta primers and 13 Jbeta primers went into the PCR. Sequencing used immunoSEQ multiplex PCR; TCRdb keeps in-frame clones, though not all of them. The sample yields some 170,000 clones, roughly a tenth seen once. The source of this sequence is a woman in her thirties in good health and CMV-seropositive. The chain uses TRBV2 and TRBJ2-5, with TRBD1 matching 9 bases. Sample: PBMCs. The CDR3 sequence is CASSEFTGGAETQYF. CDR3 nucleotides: TGTGCCAGCAGTGAATTTACAGGGGGCGCGGAGACCCAGTACTTC.